This T cell receptor beta chain was sequenced in a study of early T cells in non-severe SARS-CoV-2 infection. Findings and limits, study-wide: CD4 and private specificities were missed by VDJdb matching, which favored anti-spike CD8 responses.

As to this clonotype: Antigen unknown.

Separate cDNA molecules each had unique molecular identifiers attached to them. TCRdb analysed the 5' RACE reads with MiXCR anew, one entry per CDR3 protein. The profile shows about 50,000 distinct CDR3 sequences, about 10% of them singletons. This CDR3 is 14 amino acids long. Trimming shortened V by 3 bases and J by 0 bases, and 10 bases separated the two germline ends. Germline V gene sequence: CDR1 SGDLS, CDR2 YYNGEE. Sequenced: whole blood. The gene calls are TRBV9 and TRBJ2-7; D gene ambiguous. This TCR derives from an adult who was a healthcare worker with PCR-confirmed SARS-CoV-2 infection or an uninfected control (not recorded which). Here the CDR3 DNA reads TGTGCCAGCAGCGCGGACGGGTTCTCCTACGAGCAGTACTTC. Translation: CASSADGFSYEQYF.